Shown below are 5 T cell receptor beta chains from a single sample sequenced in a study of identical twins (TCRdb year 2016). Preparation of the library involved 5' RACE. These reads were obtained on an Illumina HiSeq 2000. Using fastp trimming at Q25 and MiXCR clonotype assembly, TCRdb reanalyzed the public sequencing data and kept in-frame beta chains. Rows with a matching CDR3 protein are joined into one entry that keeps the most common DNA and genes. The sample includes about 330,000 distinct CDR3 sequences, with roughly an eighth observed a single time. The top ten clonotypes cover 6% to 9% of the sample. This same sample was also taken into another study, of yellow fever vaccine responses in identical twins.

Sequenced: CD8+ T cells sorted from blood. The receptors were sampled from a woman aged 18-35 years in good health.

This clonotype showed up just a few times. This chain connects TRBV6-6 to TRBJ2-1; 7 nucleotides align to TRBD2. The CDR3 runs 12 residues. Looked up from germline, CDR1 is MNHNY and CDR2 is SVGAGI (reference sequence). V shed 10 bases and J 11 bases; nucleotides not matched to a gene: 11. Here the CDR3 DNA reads TGTGCCACCTCCCGACTAGCCGACCAGCAGTTCTTC. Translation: CATSRLADQQFF.

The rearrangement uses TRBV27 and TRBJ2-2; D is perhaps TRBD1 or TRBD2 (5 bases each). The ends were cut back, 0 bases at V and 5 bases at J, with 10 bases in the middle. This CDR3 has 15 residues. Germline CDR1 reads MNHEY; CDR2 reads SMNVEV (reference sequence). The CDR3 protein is CASSLSGDLTGELFF. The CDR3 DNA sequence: TGTGCCAGCAGTTTATCGGGGGATTTGACCGGGGAGCTGTTTTTT.

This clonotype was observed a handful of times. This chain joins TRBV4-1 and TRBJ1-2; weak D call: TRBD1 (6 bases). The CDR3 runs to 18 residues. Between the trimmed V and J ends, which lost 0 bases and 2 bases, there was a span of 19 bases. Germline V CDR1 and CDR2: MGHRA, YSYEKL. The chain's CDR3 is CASSQEQGSLLKNYGYTF. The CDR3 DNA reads TGCGCCAGCAGCCAAGAACAGGGATCCCTCCTAAAGAACTATGGCTACACCTTC.

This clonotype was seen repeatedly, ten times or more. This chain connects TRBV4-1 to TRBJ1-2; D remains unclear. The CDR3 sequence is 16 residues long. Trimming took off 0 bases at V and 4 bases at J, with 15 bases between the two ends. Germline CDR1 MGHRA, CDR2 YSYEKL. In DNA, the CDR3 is TGCGCCAGCAGCCAAGAATTTAGCCCGGGGAGCTATGGCTACACCTTC. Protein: CASSQEFSPGSYGYTF.

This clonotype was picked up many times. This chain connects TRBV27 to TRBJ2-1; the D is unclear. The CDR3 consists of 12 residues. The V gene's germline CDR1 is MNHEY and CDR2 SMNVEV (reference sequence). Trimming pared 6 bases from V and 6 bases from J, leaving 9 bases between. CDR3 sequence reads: CASRKGGNEQFF. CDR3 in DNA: TGTGCCAGCAGGAAGGGCGGCAATGAGCAGTTCTTC.